This T cell receptor beta chain came from a study of cytomegalovirus exposure and HLA in healthy donors (dated by TCRdb to about 2017). Looking at the study overall: In an earlier analysis of approximately 500 of the donors, roughly 300 Gb of sequence data and 90 million to 120 million unique TCR beta sequences from about 179 million T cells were reported. Approximately 300 gigabases of sequencing data and 75 million to 85 million unique TCR sequences made up an early release that covered under 750 HLA-typed donors. Of the 350 to 400 genotyped donors, approximately 80% fell in the genetic ancestry cluster associated with self-reported Caucasian donors. The study was designed to test whether signatures of past pathogen exposure could be identified by cataloging public T cell receptors. Using immunosequencing, the study profiled T cell repertoires from 550 to 750 subjects and related those repertoires to cytomegalovirus serostatus. Besides the first cohort of roughly 700 subjects, a separate validation cohort made up of 120 different subjects was used. To predict cytomegalovirus infection status, the study combined high-throughput TCR immunosequencing, statistical association of individual TCRs with disease status, and machine learning. A later analysis re-analyzed previously published TCR beta repertoires from approximately 670 donors and added high-resolution HLA genotyping to study TCR occurrence patterns. The later analysis used no new phenotypic data to find candidate immune exposures, relying instead on TCR beta sequences and their occurrence across donors. An earlier analysis of around 540 of the donors applied high-throughput TCR beta sequencing to assess whether each TCR beta V gene segment acted as functional or pseudogenic. Donor age, sex, ethnicity and CMV serostatus were compiled alongside the repertoire data. A later genetic analysis took genome-wide SNP genotypes for about 65% of the 666 donors and used that subset as a discovery cohort. All discovery cohort repertoires had been generated using a single sequencing platform. Both class I and class II loci were covered by HLA typing, at four-digit resolution. Typing coverage varied by locus: 629-630 donors for A, B, C, DRB1 and DQB1; approximately 520 for DQA1; approximately 610 for DPA1; approximately 450 for DPB1. About five DR-DQ haplotypes were handled as single units for association and clustering, since linkage in the cohort was strong. Among 398 genotyped donors of the cohort, an average of roughly 240,000 unique TCR beta nucleotide sequences were sequenced per donor, roughly a sixth of them non-productive. What the work shows at the level of the full study, not this receptor alone: HLA typing was unavailable for some donors at each locus, so association tests used only the typed subset. In an earlier analysis of 587 of the donors, most TCR beta V segments were observed in productive rearrangements about 90% or about 30% of the time, broadly matching IMGT annotations. In the study, some 160 TCR beta chains were listed as associated with cytomegalovirus. A further reported finding was that TCR beta sequences accurately predicted the HLA-A and HLA-B alleles for most subjects in the first cohort. Compared with the approximately 670-donor mean, donors in an Asian-associated ancestry cluster had fewer N-insertions in productive TCRs, according to a later genetic analysis. For the cohort, immune exposure information was limited to CMV serostatus. The authors suggested that the approach could potentially be extended to other disease states and immunological phenotypes. Approximately 16 rarely observed V segments, including chromosome 9 orphons, were excluded from the earlier analysis of just under 600 of the donors because counts were too low. Roughly uniform sequencing depth across donors was assumed in presence/absence analyses, although this assumption may not hold. The classifier was reported to diagnose cytomegalovirus status with high specificity and sensitivity in both the original cohort and the validation cohort. A later analysis associated 16,951 TCR beta sequences with specific HLA alleles at a false discovery rate of 0.05. Three of the identified cytomegalovirus-associated TCR beta chains were confirmed in vitro to be specific for cytomegalovirus antigens. When HLA alleles, especially DR and DQ, strongly co-occurred, TCR associations were difficult to assign to individual alleles. Linkage disequilibrium might explain the correlated functional status among segregating V segments, but an unknown experimental factor could not be excluded. A later analysis found that most CMV-associated TCR beta chains appeared HLA-restricted, with HLA associations seemingly driven largely by CMV exposure. In a later analysis, HLA-associated TCR beta chains were found to be more clonally expanded and to have lower generation probabilities than equally common non-associated chains. In this cohort, only TCR beta chains were sequenced, and detectable features were limited by the absence of alpha or paired-chain data. An association between a missense DCLRE1C variant and V-gene and J-gene trimming of TCR beta chains was found in a later genetic analysis and replicated in an independent cohort. In a later analysis, TCR association rates were found to vary across HLA loci, with the most associated TCRs seen for DRB1 alleles and the fewest for HLA-C alleles. Several of the top co-occurrence clusters appeared to be linked to parvovirus B19, influenza, CMV and Epstein-Barr virus, according to a later analysis. A group of highly shared sequence variants was considered likely to be a technical artifact of the sequencing pipeline. Some IMGT-functional V segments, including TRBV6-2 and TRBV6-3, could not be distinguished by the 87-base-pair reads and were therefore excluded. Across donors, most TCR sequences were observed very rarely, whereas some public TCRs were present in many individuals.

Receptors were amplified or captured by the immunoSEQ multiplex PCR assay. For the multiplex PCR, a mixture combining 60 forward primers for TCR Vbeta segments and 13 reverse primers for TCR Jbeta segments was used. Amplification of the CDR3 region of rearranged TCR beta genes was performed with a multiplex PCR assay on genomic DNA. On the Illumina HiSeq System, the amplified TCR beta libraries were sequenced as 87-base-pair reads. The source study handled its data this way. Across the 670 or so repertoires, a later analysis counted around 80 million unique TCR beta chains, around 11 million of which were shared by at least two donors. To remove PCR and sequencing errors, raw reads were error-corrected and collapsed into unique sequences using a nearest-neighbor algorithm that merged closely related sequences. Alignment of CDR3 sequences to IMGT reference sequences was used to assign V, D and J gene segments. Each retained sequence needed at least a six-nucleotide match to both a V gene segment and a J gene segment. A rearrangement was called productive if the CDR3 had no stop codons and remained in frame with V and J, and every other rearrangement was called non-productive. CDR3 was defined by IMGT convention, running from the second conserved V-encoded cysteine to the conserved J-encoded phenylalanine. Sequences without an unambiguous match to a single V gene segment were excluded from the earlier analysis of a few hundred of the donors. An earlier analysis of a few hundred of the donors classified V segments as functional when productive rearrangements were above 56.7% and as segregating when the standard deviation between donors was above 5%. A statistical classification framework was built for diagnosing cytomegalovirus status from the catalog of TCR beta chain sequences. In a later analysis, V and J genes were assigned by comparing TCR nucleotide sequences against IMGT/GENE-DB human TR gene sequences. A later analysis assigned CDR3 sequences and most-parsimonious VDJ recombination scenarios with the TCRdist pipeline. In a later analysis, every TCR beta chain was defined by the combination of its CDR3 amino acid sequence and its V-gene family, and reads without a unique V-gene family were dropped. To address suspected cross-contamination and a sequencing artifact, a later analysis removed around 600 highly shared, low-generation-probability nucleotide sequences. For each public chain, a later analysis derived a clonal expansion index from normalized ranks of inferred template counts within each repertoire. Generation probabilities in a later analysis came from a VDJ recombination model fitted to out-of-frame rearrangements, and those results were checked against IGoR. Hypergeometric tests were used in a later analysis to score TCR-TCR, TCR-HLA and TCR-CMV co-occurrence, with a repertoire-size bias correction applied to the TCR pairs. In a later analysis, false discovery rates were estimated by permuting HLA or CMV assignments 20 times. In a later analysis, co-occurring TCRs were grouped using DBSCAN, and TCRdist sequence similarity was added for clustering within HLA-allele-positive subsets. Repertoires with fewer than 30,000 or more than 120,000 public chains, plus five repertoires with anomalous nucleotide sharing, were excluded from co-occurrence clustering. This is the immuneACCESS table as TCRdb keeps it, with only in-frame sequences that have V and J called. A part of the clones is gone; compared with another copy, unresolved V genes explain less than half, and the rest is unexplained. V and J calls and clone size are as listed in that table; D and trimming were resolved from the DNA. Recorded for this sample are 140,000 to 150,000 clones; roughly 74% of them occurred a single time. Of the sample, about 2.4% is held by the ten largest clones.

V is pared back by 1 base and J by 3 bases, with 16 bases lying between the germline termini. As encoded in the germline V gene, CDR1 is LGHNA while CDR2 is YNFKEQ. CDR3 length: 16 amino acids, cysteine to phenylalanine. The retained sequence is limited to the CDR3, 48 bases, with the frame set at the first base. In the case of this clone: No cognate antigen has been identified for it. The record has no base qualities; no much larger clone is one base away.

In total, approximately 690 healthy bone marrow donors made up the cohort. All cohort members were sampled while nominally healthy, although unrecorded immune exposures were likely present. The donor was CMV seropositive and belonged to the group of around 300 seropositive cohort members. Each donor provided a peripheral blood sample, and peripheral blood mononuclear cells were used for TCR beta sequencing. Genomic DNA was extracted from the blood cell samples with the Qiagen DNeasy Blood Extraction Kit. Sequenced: PBMCs. This receptor was taken from a woman under 30 in good health and CMV-seropositive. The chain is made from TRBV4-2 and TRBJ2-7; TRBD2 might be the D gene, on 7 matching bases. The CDR3 reads CASSQGGGGGHYEQYF. The DNA sequence is as follows: TGTGCCAGCAGCCAAGGGGGCGGCGGGGGCCACTACGAGCAGTACTTC.